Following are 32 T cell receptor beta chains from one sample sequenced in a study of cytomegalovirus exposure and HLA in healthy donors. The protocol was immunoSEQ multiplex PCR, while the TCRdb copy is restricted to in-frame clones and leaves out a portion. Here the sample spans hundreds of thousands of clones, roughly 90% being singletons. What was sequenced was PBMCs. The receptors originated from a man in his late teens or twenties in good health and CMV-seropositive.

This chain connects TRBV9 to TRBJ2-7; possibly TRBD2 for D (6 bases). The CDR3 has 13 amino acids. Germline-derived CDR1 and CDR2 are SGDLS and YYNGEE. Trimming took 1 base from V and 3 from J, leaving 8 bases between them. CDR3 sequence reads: CASSVLGGYEQYF. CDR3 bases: TGTGCCAGCAGCGTACTGGGGGGCTACGAGCAGTACTTC. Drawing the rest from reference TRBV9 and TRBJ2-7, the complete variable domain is DSGVTQTPKHLITATGQRVTLRCSPRSGDLSVYWYQQSLDQGLQFLIQYYNGEERAKGNILERFSAQQFPDLHSELNLSSLELGDSALYFCASSVLGGYEQYFGPGTRLTVT.

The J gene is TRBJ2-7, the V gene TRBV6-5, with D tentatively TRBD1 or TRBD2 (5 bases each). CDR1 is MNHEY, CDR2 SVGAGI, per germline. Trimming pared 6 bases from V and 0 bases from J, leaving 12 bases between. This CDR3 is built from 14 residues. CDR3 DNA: TGTGCCAGCAGCCTAGGGGACGGCTCCTACGAGCAGTACTTC. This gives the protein CASSLGDGSYEQYF.

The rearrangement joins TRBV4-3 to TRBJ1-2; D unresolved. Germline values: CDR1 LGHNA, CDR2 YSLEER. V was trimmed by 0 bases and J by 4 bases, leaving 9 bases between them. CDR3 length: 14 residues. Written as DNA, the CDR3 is TGCGCCAGCAGCCAAGATATGGCAGCCTATGGCTACACCTTC. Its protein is CASSQDMAAYGYTF.

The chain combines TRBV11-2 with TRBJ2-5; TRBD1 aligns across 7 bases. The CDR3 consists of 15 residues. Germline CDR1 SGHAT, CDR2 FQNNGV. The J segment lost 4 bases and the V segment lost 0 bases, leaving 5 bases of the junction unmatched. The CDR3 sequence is CASSLDQGVGETQYF. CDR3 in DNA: TGTGCCAGCAGCTTAGACCAGGGGGTAGGAGAGACCCAGTACTTC.

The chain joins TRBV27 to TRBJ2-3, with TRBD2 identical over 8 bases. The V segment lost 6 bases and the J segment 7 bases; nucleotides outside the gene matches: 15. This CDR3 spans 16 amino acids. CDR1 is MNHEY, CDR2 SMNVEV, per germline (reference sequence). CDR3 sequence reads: CASSPRGGAPGNTQYF. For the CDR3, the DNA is TGTGCCAGCAGCCCACGGGGGGGGGCGCCCGGGAATACGCAGTATTTT.

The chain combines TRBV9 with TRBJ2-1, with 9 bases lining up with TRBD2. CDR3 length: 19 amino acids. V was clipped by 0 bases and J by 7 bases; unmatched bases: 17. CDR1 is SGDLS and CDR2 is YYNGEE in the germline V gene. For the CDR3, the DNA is TGTGCCAGCAGCGTAGGACCCCACGGGCTAGCGGGATATGATAATGAGCAGTTCTTC. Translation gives CASSVGPHGLAGYDNEQFF.

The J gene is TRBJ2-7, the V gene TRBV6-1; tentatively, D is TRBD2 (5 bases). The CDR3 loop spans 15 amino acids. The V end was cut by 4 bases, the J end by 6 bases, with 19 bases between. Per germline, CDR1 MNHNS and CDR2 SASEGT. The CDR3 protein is CASSVKGRNRGEQYF. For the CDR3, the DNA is TGTGCCAGCAGTGTCAAAGGACGGAACCGGGGCGAGCAGTACTTC.

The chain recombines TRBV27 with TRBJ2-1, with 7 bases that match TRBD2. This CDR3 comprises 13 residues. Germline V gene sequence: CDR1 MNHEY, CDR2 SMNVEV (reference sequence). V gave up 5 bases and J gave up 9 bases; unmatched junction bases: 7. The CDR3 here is CASSTLAVGEQFF. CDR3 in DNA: TGTGCCAGCAGTACTCTAGCGGTCGGTGAGCAGTTCTTC.

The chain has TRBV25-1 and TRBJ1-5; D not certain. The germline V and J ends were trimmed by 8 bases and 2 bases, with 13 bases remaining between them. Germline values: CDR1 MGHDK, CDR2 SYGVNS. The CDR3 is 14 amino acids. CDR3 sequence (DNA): TGTGCCAGCCGGGAAGTTTGGCGCAATCAGCCCCAGCATTTT. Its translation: CASREVWRNQPQHF.

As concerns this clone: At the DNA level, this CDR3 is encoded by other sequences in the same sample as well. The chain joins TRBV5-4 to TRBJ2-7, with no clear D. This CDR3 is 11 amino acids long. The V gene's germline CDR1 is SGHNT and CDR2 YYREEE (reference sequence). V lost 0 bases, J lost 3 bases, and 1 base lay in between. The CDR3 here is CASSLGYEQYF. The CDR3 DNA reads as TGTGCCAGCAGCTTGGGCTACGAGCAGTACTTC.

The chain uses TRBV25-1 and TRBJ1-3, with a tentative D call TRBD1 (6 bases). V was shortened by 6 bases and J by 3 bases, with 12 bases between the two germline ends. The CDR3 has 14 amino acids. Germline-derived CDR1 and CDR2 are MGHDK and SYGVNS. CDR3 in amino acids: CASRWGAGGNTIYF. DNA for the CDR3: TGTGCCAGCAGATGGGGGGCGGGTGGAAACACCATATATTTT.

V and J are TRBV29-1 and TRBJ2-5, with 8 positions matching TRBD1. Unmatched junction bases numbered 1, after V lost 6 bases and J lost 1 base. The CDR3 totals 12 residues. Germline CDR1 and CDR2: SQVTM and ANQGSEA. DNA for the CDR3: TGCAGCGTCGACAGGGGCCAAGAGACCCAGTACTTC. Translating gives CSVDRGQETQYF.

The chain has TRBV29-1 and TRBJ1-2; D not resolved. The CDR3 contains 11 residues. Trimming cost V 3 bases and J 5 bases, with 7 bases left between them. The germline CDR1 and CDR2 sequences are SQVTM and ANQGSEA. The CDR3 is CSVESGYGYTF. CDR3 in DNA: TGCAGCGTTGAGAGTGGGTATGGCTACACCTTC. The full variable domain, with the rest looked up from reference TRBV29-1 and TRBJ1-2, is SAVISQKPSRDICQRGTSLTIQCQVDSQVTMMFWYRQQPGQSLTLIATANQGSEATYESGFVIDKFPISRPNLTFSTLTVSNMSPEDSSIYLCSVESGYGYTFGSGTRLTVV.

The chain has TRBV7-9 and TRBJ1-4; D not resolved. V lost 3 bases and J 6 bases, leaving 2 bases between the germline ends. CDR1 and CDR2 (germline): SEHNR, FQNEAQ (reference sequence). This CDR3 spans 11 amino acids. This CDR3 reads CASSLDEKLFF. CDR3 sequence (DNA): TGTGCCAGCAGCTTGGATGAAAAACTGTTTTTT.

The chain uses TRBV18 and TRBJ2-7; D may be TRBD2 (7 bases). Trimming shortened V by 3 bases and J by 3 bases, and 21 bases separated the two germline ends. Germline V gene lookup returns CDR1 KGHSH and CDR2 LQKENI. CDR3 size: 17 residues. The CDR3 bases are TGTGCCAGCTCACCTGACCCCGAAGGGGGGGGCTACTACGAGCAGTACTTC. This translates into CASSPDPEGGGYYEQYF.

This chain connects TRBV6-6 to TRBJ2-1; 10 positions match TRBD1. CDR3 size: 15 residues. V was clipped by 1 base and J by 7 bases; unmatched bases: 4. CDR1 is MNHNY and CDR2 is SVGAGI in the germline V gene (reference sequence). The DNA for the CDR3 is TGTGCCAGCAGTTACTTGGGACAGGGGAGGAATGAGCAGTTCTTC. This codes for CASSYLGQGRNEQFF.

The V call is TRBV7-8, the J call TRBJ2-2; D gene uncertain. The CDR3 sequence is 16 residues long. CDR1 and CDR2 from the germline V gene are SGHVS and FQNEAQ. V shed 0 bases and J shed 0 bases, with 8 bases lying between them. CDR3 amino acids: CASSLAVTTNTGELFF. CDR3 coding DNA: TGTGCCAGCAGCTTAGCGGTGACGACGAACACCGGGGAGCTGTTTTTT.

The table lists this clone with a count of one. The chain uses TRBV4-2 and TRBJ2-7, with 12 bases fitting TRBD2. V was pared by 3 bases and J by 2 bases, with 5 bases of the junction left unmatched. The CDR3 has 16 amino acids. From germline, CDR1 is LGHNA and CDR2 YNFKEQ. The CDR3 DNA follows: TGTGCCAGCAGCCAGGACCTAGCGGGAGGGACCTACGAGCAGTACTTC. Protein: CASSQDLAGGTYEQYF.

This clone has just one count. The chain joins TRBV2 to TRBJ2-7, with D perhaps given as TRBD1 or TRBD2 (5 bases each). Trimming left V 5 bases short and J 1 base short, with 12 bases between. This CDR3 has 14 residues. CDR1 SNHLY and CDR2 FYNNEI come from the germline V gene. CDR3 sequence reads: CASSPRGLSYEQYF. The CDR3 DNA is TGTGCCAGCAGTCCCCGGGGCTTATCCTACGAGCAGTACTTC.

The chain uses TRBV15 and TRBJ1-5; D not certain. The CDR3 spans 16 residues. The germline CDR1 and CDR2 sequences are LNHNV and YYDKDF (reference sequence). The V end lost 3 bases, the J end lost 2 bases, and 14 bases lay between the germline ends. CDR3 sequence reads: CATSRGTTSGNQPQHF. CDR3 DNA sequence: TGTGCCACCAGCAGGGGAACCACATCTGGCAATCAGCCCCAGCATTTT.

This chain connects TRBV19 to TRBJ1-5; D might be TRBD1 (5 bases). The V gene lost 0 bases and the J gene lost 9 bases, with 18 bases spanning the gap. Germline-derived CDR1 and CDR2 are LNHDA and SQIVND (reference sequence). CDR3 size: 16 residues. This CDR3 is CASSIDWGIARRPQHF. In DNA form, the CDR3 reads TGTGCCAGTAGTATAGACTGGGGGATTGCCAGGCGGCCCCAGCATTTT.

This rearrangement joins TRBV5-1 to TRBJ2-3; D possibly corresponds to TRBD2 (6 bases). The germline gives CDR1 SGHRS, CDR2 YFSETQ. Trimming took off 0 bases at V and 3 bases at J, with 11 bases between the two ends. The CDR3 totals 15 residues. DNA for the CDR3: TGCGCCAGCAGCTTGGGCGCGGGATTGACAGATACGCAGTATTTT. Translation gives CASSLGAGLTDTQYF.

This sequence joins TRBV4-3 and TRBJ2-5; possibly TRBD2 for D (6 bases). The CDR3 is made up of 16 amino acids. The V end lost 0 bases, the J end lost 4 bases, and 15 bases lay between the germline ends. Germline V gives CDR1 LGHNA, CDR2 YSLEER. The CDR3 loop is CASSQDSVAGRETQYF. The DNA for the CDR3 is TGCGCCAGCAGCCAAGATAGTGTTGCGGGAAGAGAGACCCAGTACTTC.

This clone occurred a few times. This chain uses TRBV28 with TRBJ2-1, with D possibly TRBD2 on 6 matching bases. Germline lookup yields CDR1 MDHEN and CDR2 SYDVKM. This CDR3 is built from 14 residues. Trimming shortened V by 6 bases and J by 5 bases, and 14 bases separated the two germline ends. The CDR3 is CASSLRLDDNEQFF. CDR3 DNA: TGTGCCAGCAGCCTAAGACTAGACGACAATGAGCAGTTCTTC.

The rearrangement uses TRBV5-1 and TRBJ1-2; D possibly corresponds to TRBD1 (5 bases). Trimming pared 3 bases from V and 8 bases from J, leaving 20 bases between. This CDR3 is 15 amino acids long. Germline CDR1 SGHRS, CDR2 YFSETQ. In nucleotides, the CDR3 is TGCGCCAGCAGCTGGACCGGGACTGACTTAAACGGCTACACCTTC. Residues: CASSWTGTDLNGYTF.

In nucleotides, the CDR3 is TGTGCCAGCAGCTTAGCTACGGGGGCGAACACTGAAGCTTTCTTT. It specifies CASSLATGANTEAFF. J is TRBJ1-1 and V is TRBV7-9; TRBD1 might be the D (6 bases). Deletions cut 0 bases from V and 1 base from J, with 9 bases between. Looked up from germline, CDR1 is SEHNR and CDR2 is FQNEAQ (reference sequence). The CDR3 runs 15 residues.

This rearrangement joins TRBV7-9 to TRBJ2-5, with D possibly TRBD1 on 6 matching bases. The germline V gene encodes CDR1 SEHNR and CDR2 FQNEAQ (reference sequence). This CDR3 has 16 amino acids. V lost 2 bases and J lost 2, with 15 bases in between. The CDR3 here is CASSLNGAGVQETQYF. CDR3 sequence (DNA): TGTGCCAGCAGCTTAAACGGGGCAGGGGTTCAAGAGACCCAGTACTTC.

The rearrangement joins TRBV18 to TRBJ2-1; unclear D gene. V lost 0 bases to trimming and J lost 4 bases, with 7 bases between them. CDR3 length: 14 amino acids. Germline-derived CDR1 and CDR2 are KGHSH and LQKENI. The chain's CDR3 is CASSPPSEYNEQFF. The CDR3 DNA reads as TGTGCCAGCTCACCACCATCAGAGTACAATGAGCAGTTCTTC.

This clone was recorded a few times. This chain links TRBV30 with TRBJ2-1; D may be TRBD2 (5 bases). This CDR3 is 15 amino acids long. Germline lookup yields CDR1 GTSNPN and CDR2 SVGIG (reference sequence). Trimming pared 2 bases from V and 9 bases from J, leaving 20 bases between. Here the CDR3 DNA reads TGTGCCTGGAGTCCAAAACGGGAAATTGTCAGTGAGCAGTTCTTC. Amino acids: CAWSPKREIVSEQFF.

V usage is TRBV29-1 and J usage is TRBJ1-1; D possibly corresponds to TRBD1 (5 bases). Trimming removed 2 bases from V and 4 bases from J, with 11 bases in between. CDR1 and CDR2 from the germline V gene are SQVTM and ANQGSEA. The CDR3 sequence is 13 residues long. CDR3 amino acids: CSVELRGGTEAFF. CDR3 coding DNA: TGCAGCGTTGAACTGAGGGGAGGCACTGAAGCTTTCTTT.

The CDR3 spells CASKPGRKGGEKLFF. In DNA form, the CDR3 reads TGTGCCAGCAAACCCGGACGGAAAGGTGGGGAAAAACTGTTTTTT. The rearrangement uses TRBV2 and TRBJ1-4; D is undetermined. Germline values: CDR1 SNHLY, CDR2 FYNNEI. This CDR3 comprises 15 residues. Trimming left V 7 bases short and J 8 bases short, with 20 bases between.

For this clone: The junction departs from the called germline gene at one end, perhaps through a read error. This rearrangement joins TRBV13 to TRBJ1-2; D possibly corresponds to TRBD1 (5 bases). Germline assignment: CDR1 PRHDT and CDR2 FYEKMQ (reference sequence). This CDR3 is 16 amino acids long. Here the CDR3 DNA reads TGTGCCAGCAGCCTAGGAGAGGGGTCGGGTAACTATGGCTACACCTTC. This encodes CASSLGEGSGNYGYTF.